The source of this TCR beta chain is a study of blood T cells in healthy people across ages. Sample-barcoded 5' priming and a J-beta primer mix drove a second PCR of roughly 7 to 11 cycles. TCRdb used MiXCR to reprocess the 5' RACE reads, holding one entry per CDR3 protein. Of 1.4 million or so distinct CDR3 sequences in the sample, roughly 43% were seen once. The TCR comes from a woman younger than 35 in good health. The sequenced material came from blood.

CDR3 residues: CAAGGPPKNIQYF. CDR3 bases: TGCGCGGCGGGAGGGCCTCCCAAAAACATTCAGTACTTC. The rearrangement links TRBV4-1 to TRBJ2-4; TRBD2 aligns across 9 bases. Looked up from germline, CDR1 is MGHRA and CDR2 is YSYEKL. The CDR3 is 13 residues long.